One and the same sample provided the 27 T cell receptor beta chains below, sequenced in a study of cytomegalovirus exposure and HLA in healthy donors (dated by TCRdb to 2015 to 2018). The method was the immunoSEQ multiplex PCR assay. For the multiplex PCR, a mixture combining 60 forward primers for TCR Vbeta segments and 13 reverse primers for TCR Jbeta segments was used. Not all clones reach the TCRdb copy of this immuneACCESS table, which keeps in-frame sequences only. Checked studies attribute under half of the gap to unresolved V genes and leave the rest unexplained. The sample contains about 210,000 clones, around 86% of them found a single time. The top ten clonotypes cover 9.5% to 13% of the sample. The specimen was PBMCs. The receptor source for this set is a woman aged 50 to 60 in good health and CMV-seropositive.

V is TRBV7-3 and J is TRBJ2-5, with D perhaps TRBD1 (5 bases). Judging by the DNA end, TRBJ2-7 fits better; the J call may be wrong. Germline V gene lookup returns CDR1 SGHTA and CDR2 FQGTGA. This CDR3 region has 13 residues. CDR3 sequence (DNA): TGTGCCAGCAGCTCAGGGCAGACCTACGAGCAGTACTTC. Its protein is CASSSGQTYEQYF.

V usage is TRBV7-3 and J usage is TRBJ1-1, with D unresolved. V gave up 2 bases and J gave up 2 bases, with 15 bases separating them. In germline, CDR1 is SGHTA, CDR2 FQGTGA. The CDR3 runs 16 residues. The CDR3 reads CASSLGWRAANTEAFF. The DNA of the CDR3 is TGTGCCAGCAGCTTAGGTTGGAGGGCTGCTAACACTGAAGCTTTCTTT.

In DNA form, the CDR3 reads TGCAGCGACCGGACAGGGGACTCCTACAATGAGCAGTTCTTC. It yields the protein CSDRTGDSYNEQFF. J is TRBJ2-1 and V is TRBV29-1; 9 bases are shared with TRBD1. From germline, CDR1 is SQVTM and CDR2 ANQGSEA. The CDR3 loop spans 14 amino acids. V trimming: 7 bases; J trimming: 0 bases; junction bases outside the gene matches: 4.

The rearrangement links TRBV7-8 to TRBJ1-5; 7 positions match TRBD1. V dropped 5 bases and J dropped 7; count of bases not matched to a gene: 8. Germline-derived CDR1 and CDR2 are SGHVS and FQNEAQ. CDR3 length equals 14 residues. In DNA form, the CDR3 reads TGTGCCAGCAGCGGTAACAGGGGAGCCCAGCCCCAGCATTTT. It encodes CASSGNRGAQPQHF.

The chain joins TRBV5-4 to TRBJ2-1; D is perhaps TRBD1 (5 bases). The CDR3 length is 14 residues. V was cut by 1 base and J by 5 bases, with 10 bases left in between. Germline V CDR1 and CDR2: SGHNT, YYREEE (reference sequence). Written as DNA, the CDR3 is TGTGCCAGCAGCTTGCGGCAGGGAAACAATGAGCAGTTCTTC. This gives the protein CASSLRQGNNEQFF.

V and J are TRBV6-1 and TRBJ2-2; 7 positions match TRBD1. The germline V gene has CDR1 MNHNS and CDR2 SASEGT. The CDR3 covers 17 residues. Trimming at V came to 1 base and at J to 1 base, leaving 6 bases not matched to a gene. The CDR3 loop is CASSEDLGDRNTGELFF. The CDR3 DNA reads as TGTGCCAGCAGTGAAGACCTGGGGGACAGGAACACCGGGGAGCTGTTTTTT.

The chain has TRBV6-1 and TRBJ1-3; 7 nucleotides align to TRBD1. This CDR3 has 15 residues. Germline V gene lookup returns CDR1 MNHNS and CDR2 SASEGT. Trimming at V came to 6 bases and at J to 4 bases, leaving 9 bases not matched to a gene. CDR3 region: CASSANPTGGNTIYF. The DNA for the CDR3 is TGTGCCAGCAGCGCAAACCCGACAGGGGGAAACACCATATATTTT.

This clone came up once. The rearrangement links TRBV9 to TRBJ1-2, with a tentative D call TRBD1 (5 bases). The germline V gene has CDR1 SGDLS and CDR2 YYNGEE. V lost 3 bases and J lost 6, with 21 bases in between. The CDR3 sequence is 16 residues long. The CDR3 region has the DNA TGTGCCAGCAGCGCCTTCCCCCTTGACAGTGTAAATGGCTACACCTTC. Translating it yields CASSAFPLDSVNGYTF.

The genes are TRBV11-2 and TRBJ2-1; 7 bases align to TRBD1. CDR1 and CDR2 (germline): SGHAT, FQNNGV. V shed 1 base and J 5 bases; nucleotides not matched to a gene: 5. The CDR3 is 15 amino acids. The CDR3 bases are TGTGCCAGCAGCTTAGTCGGACAGGCCGACAATGAGCAGTTCTTC. Protein: CASSLVGQADNEQFF.

This sequence joins TRBV10-1 and TRBJ2-7, with TRBD2 as a possible D gene (5 bases). V lost 9 bases and J lost 3, with 12 bases in between. This CDR3 spans 12 amino acids. Germline V gene lookup returns CDR1 WNHNN and CDR2 SYGVQD (reference sequence). As DNA, the CDR3 is TGCGCCAGAGGACTCATCCTCTACGAGCAGTACTTC. This codes for CARGLILYEQYF.

The rearrangement uses TRBV7-7 and TRBJ2-3, with 10 positions matching TRBD1. The CDR3 extends over 16 amino acids. With V trimmed by 5 bases and J by 5 bases, 10 bases remained unmatched. Germline values: CDR1 SSHAT, CDR2 FNYEAQ (reference sequence). This CDR3 is CASSKLGQGVGDTQYF. CDR3 DNA: TGTGCCAGCAGCAAACTCGGACAGGGGGTTGGAGATACGCAGTATTTT.

The chain carries TRBV19 and TRBJ1-2, with D possibly matching TRBD1 (6 bases). Germline loops: CDR1 LNHDA, CDR2 SQIVND (reference sequence). The germline V and J ends were trimmed by 10 bases and 5 bases, with 14 bases remaining between them. There are 12 residues in the CDR3. DNA for the CDR3: TGTGCCACCAGACAGGTTATTTATGGCTACACCTTC. The encoded protein is CATRQVIYGYTF.

V is TRBV28 and J is TRBJ1-6; 10 bases fit TRBD1. CDR3 length: 16 residues. Germline CDR1 MDHEN, CDR2 SYDVKM. Losses at the gene ends were 5 bases for V and 10 bases for J; bases not matched to a gene: 11. In nucleotides, the CDR3 is TGTGCCAGCAGTGACCGTGGACAGGGGGATTGGTCACCCCTCCACTTT. Amino acid sequence: CASSDRGQGDWSPLHF.

V is TRBV7-9 and J is TRBJ1-5; TRBD1 matches at 8 bases. The V gene's germline CDR1 is SEHNR and CDR2 FQNEAQ (reference sequence). There are 15 residues in the CDR3. The ends lost 2 bases at V and 0 bases at J; junction bases unmatched: 0. CDR3 protein: CASSLTGGSNQPQHF. As DNA, the CDR3 is TGTGCCAGCAGCTTAACAGGGGGTAGCAATCAGCCCCAGCATTTT. The full variable domain, rest sourced from reference TRBV7-9 and TRBJ1-5, is DTGVSQNPRHKITKRGQNVTFRCDPISEHNRLYWYRQTLGQGPEFLTYFQNEAQLEKSRLLSDRFSAERPKGSFSTLEIQRTEQGDSAMYLCASSLTGGSNQPQHFGDGTRLSIL.

The rearrangement uses TRBV9 and TRBJ2-1; 7 nucleotides line up with TRBD2. This CDR3 comprises 13 residues. The germline V gene has CDR1 SGDLS and CDR2 YYNGEE. With V trimmed by 0 bases and J by 9 bases, 3 bases remained unmatched. CDR3 bases: TGTGCCAGCAGCGTAGATCTAGCGGCTGAGCAGTTCTTC. Translated, it gives CASSVDLAAEQFF.

This chain uses TRBV11-3 with TRBJ1-2; D uncertain. CDR3 length: 13 amino acids. From germline, CDR1 is SGHNT and CDR2 YENEEA. The ends were cut back, 3 bases at V and 6 bases at J, with 11 bases in the middle. The CDR3 coding sequence is TGTGCCAGCAGCTTTAGTTCGGGAAATGGCTACACCTTC. It codes for CASSFSSGNGYTF.

J is TRBJ1-1 and V is TRBV28, with unresolved D. The CDR3 sequence is 11 residues long. Germline CDR1 is MDHEN and CDR2 is SYDVKM. V shed 6 bases and J shed 7 bases, with 9 bases lying between them. The CDR3 loop reads CASSGDFEAFF. CDR3 DNA sequence: TGTGCCAGCAGCGGGGATTTTGAAGCTTTCTTT. Based on the CDR3 plus reference TRBV28 and TRBJ1-1, the full variable domain is DVKVTQSSRYLVKRTGEKVFLECVQDMDHENMFWYRQDPGLGLRLIYFSYDVKMKEKGDIPEGYSVSREKKERFSLILESASTNQTSMYLCASSGDFEAFFGQGTRLTVV.

This clone occurred a few times. CDR3 in DNA: TGTGCCAGCAGTGAGAAGGGAGAAGGAGGGGGCTACACCTTC. Amino acid sequence: CASSEKGEGGGYTF. The genes are TRBV6-1 and TRBJ1-2; D is undetermined. Germline V CDR1 and CDR2: MNHNS, SASEGT. The V end was cut by 3 bases, the J end by 8 bases, with 16 bases between. CDR3 length: 14 residues.

In its sample, this clone was seen once. The chain couples TRBV29-1 to TRBJ1-1; 10 nucleotides line up with TRBD1. V trimming: 7 bases; J trimming: 5 bases; junction bases outside the gene matches: 7. Looked up from germline, CDR1 is SQVTM and CDR2 is ANQGSEA. This CDR3 is 13 amino acids long. CDR3: CSGRDRGTTEAFF. Here the CDR3 DNA reads TGCAGCGGCCGGGACAGGGGAACGACTGAAGCTTTCTTT.

The chain links TRBV27 to TRBJ1-5; 7 bases match TRBD1. The germline CDR1 and CDR2 sequences are MNHEY and SMNVEV (reference sequence). The J segment lost 5 bases and the V segment lost 6 bases, leaving 13 bases of the junction unmatched. There are 16 residues in the CDR3. CDR3 residues: CASRTAAGGRDQPQHF. The CDR3, as DNA: TGTGCCAGCAGGACTGCGGCAGGGGGTAGGGATCAGCCCCAGCATTTT.

The rearrangement uses TRBV4-1 and TRBJ1-4; no reliable D call. CDR1 and CDR2 (germline): MGHRA, YSYEKL. There are 13 residues in the CDR3. V lost 0 bases, J lost 8 bases, and 7 bases lay in between. The CDR3 DNA is TGCGCCAGCAGCCAAGATGTCGCGGAAAAACTGTTTTTT. It translates to CASSQDVAEKLFF.

The gene calls are TRBV4-1 and TRBJ2-2, with a tentative D call TRBD2 (6 bases). Per the germline V gene, CDR1 is MGHRA and CDR2 is YSYEKL. V lost 3 bases, J lost 2 bases, and 19 bases lay in between. The length of the CDR3 is 18 residues. The CDR3 nucleotides read TGCGCCAGCAGCCAGCGAATATCGGGCGGGGACAACACCGGGGAGCTGTTTTTT. Protein: CASSQRISGGDNTGELFF.

The V call is TRBV27, the J call TRBJ2-7; D gene ambiguous. From germline, CDR1 is MNHEY and CDR2 SMNVEV (reference sequence). V lost 2 bases to trimming and J lost 0 bases, with 11 bases between them. The CDR3 consists of 15 residues. The DNA for the CDR3 is TGTGCCAGCAGTTTAGAGGCGCTTAGCTCCTACGAGCAGTACTTC. This codes for CASSLEALSSYEQYF.

The chain carries TRBV6-6 and TRBJ1-5, with D hard to call. Germline lookup yields CDR1 MNHNY and CDR2 SVGAGI (reference sequence). The CDR3 is 13 residues long. V was pared by 7 bases and J by 5 bases, with 12 bases between. CDR3 nucleotide sequence: TGTGCCAGCACCGCAGCGGTTGATCAGCCCCAGCATTTT. As protein: CASTAAVDQPQHF.

The rearrangement joins TRBV19 to TRBJ2-2, with a tentative D call TRBD2 (6 bases). Trimming stripped 2 bases from V and 1 base from J, with 11 bases between. The germline gives CDR1 LNHDA, CDR2 SQIVND (reference sequence). The CDR3 runs to 16 residues. The CDR3 region has the DNA TGTGCCAGTAGTATAAACGAAGCGGGGAACACCGGGGAGCTGTTTTTT. Its translation: CASSINEAGNTGELFF.

This clone has only a few counts. V is TRBV18 and J is TRBJ1-4, with 7 bases fitting TRBD1. This CDR3 comprises 15 residues. CDR1 and CDR2 (germline): KGHSH, LQKENI. V lost 2 bases and J lost 7; bases outside the gene matches: 7. The CDR3 here is CASSPFTGEGEKLFF. The CDR3 DNA reads as TGTGCCAGCTCACCATTTACAGGGGAAGGTGAAAAACTGTTTTTT.

This sequence joins TRBV4-2 and TRBJ2-1; 9 nucleotides align to TRBD2. J gave up 8 bases and V 0 bases, and 8 bases lay outside the gene matches. The CDR3 loop spans 16 amino acids. CDR1 is LGHNA, CDR2 YNFKEQ, per germline. The DNA for the CDR3 is TGTGCCAGCAGCCAAGAAGAGGCGGGGGGGCCACATGAGCAGTTCTTC. This gives the protein CASSQEEAGGPHEQFF.